The present entry profiles one T cell receptor (beta chain) with its context. Its antigen is undetermined. PCR involved 60 Vbeta and 13 Jbeta primers. Generated by immunoSEQ multiplex PCR, the TCRdb table keeps only in-frame clones and is missing some. This sample has under 200,000 clones; 87% occur once, and the top ten carry around 1%. The entry originates in a study of cytomegalovirus exposure and HLA in healthy donors. This CDR3 region has 13 residues. CDR1 is MNHEY, CDR2 SMNVEV, per germline (reference sequence). V was pared by 5 bases and J by 8 bases, with 6 bases of the junction left unmatched. The study's findings and limits: Available immune exposure information covered CMV serostatus only.

What was sequenced was PBMCs. V gene TRBV27 combines with J gene TRBJ1-2; TRBD1 agrees at 9 bases. The TCR originated in a boy younger than 10 in good health and CMV-seronegative. CDR3 residues: CASSLTGGEGYTF. CDR3 nucleotides: TGTGCCAGCAGTCTCACAGGGGGCGAGGGCTACACCTTC.